Presented here are 14 T cell receptor beta chains from one specimen sequenced in a study of long-term antiretroviral therapy in people with HIV. With survey level as its setting, the immunoSEQ assay was v3.0. Libraries were prepared by immunoSEQ multiplex PCR; TCRdb keeps only in-frame clonotypes and omits some of them. In the table there are approximately 20,000 clones, 87% of which are singletons. This material consisted of unsorted PBMCs, taken 2.1 years after starting antiretroviral therapy. Receptors were obtained from a man aged 18 to 30 with HIV.

V and J are TRBV9 and TRBJ1-3; no firm D call. Trimming cost V 0 bases and J 4 bases, with 14 bases left between them. Germline V gives CDR1 SGDLS, CDR2 YYNGEE. The CDR3 runs to 16 residues. This chain's CDR3 is CASSVVATAAGNTIYF. CDR3 coding DNA: TGTGCCAGCAGCGTAGTAGCTACAGCAGCGGGAAACACCATATATTTT. The variable domain in full, completed from reference TRBV9 and TRBJ1-3, reads DSGVTQTPKHLITATGQRVTLRCSPRSGDLSVYWYQQSLDQGLQFLIQYYNGEERAKGNILERFSAQQFPDLHSELNLSSLELGDSALYFCASSVVATAAGNTIYFGEGSWLTVV.

The chain is built from TRBV6-6 and TRBJ1-1; no firm D call. With 3 bases removed from V and 6 bases from J, the gap between germline ends came to 8 bases. CDR1 is MNHNY, CDR2 SVGAGI, per germline (reference sequence). The CDR3 covers 12 residues. As DNA, the CDR3 is TGTGCCAGCAGTTATGTGGGGTCTGAAGCTTTCTTT. The encoded protein is CASSYVGSEAFF.

The V call is TRBV5-4, the J call TRBJ2-6; TRBD1 is a possible D gene (5 bases). This CDR3 comprises 15 residues. Germline CDR1 reads SGHNT; CDR2 reads YYREEE (reference sequence). Trimming removed 1 base at V and 2 bases at J, with 7 bases between. The CDR3 nucleotides read TGTGCCAGCAGCTTGAGGGGCGCTGGGGCCAACGTCCTGACTTTC. Translated, it gives CASSLRGAGANVLTF.

In this sample, this clone turned up a few times. The V and J genes are TRBV5-6 and TRBJ2-2; D is undetermined. CDR1 and CDR2 (germline): SGHDT, YYEEEE. Trimming pared 2 bases from V and 6 bases from J, leaving 5 bases between. The CDR3 has 12 residues. Here the CDR3 DNA reads TGTGCCAGCAGCTTTAGTGCCGGGGAGCTGTTTTTT. Protein sequence: CASSFSAGELFF.

The chain couples TRBV5-6 to TRBJ2-7; D perhaps matches TRBD1 (5 bases). This CDR3 has 14 residues. V was pared by 0 bases and J by 3 bases, with 10 bases between. Germline lookup yields CDR1 SGHDT and CDR2 YYEEEE. The CDR3 loop is CASSLEDIIYEQYF. DNA of the CDR3: TGTGCCAGCAGCTTGGAGGACATAATCTACGAGCAGTACTTC. The whole variable domain, filled in from reference TRBV5-6 and TRBJ2-7, reads DAGVTQSPTHLIKTRGQQVTLRCSPKSGHDTVSWYQQALGQGPQFIFQYYEEEERQRGNFPDRFSGHQFPNYSSELNVNALLLGDSALYLCASSLEDIIYEQYFGPGTRLTVT.

This chain links TRBV9 with TRBJ2-3; possibly TRBD1 or TRBD2 for D (5 bases each). CDR1 is SGDLS, CDR2 YYNGEE, per germline. The V end was cut by 1 base, the J end by 8 bases, with 17 bases between. The CDR3 is 15 amino acids. The CDR3 DNA reads as TGTGCCAGCAGCGTATATAGTGGGACCTCCGGTACGCAGTATTTT. Residues: CASSVYSGTSGTQYF.

J is TRBJ2-1 and V is TRBV7-9; D is ambiguous. The CDR3 has 13 amino acids. Germline V CDR1 and CDR2: SEHNR, FQNEAQ (reference sequence). Trimming removed 4 bases from V and 8 bases from J, with 12 bases in between. The CDR3 DNA reads TGTGCCAGCAGCTCCCGAAGCCAGCATGAGCAGTTCTTC. This sequence encodes CASSSRSQHEQFF.

The rearrangement links TRBV5-1 to TRBJ1-2; D gene unclear. Germline values: CDR1 SGHRS, CDR2 YFSETQ. CDR3 length equals 12 residues. V was cut by 4 bases and J by 2 bases, with 6 bases left in between. This CDR3 reads CASSKQNYGYTF. In DNA form, the CDR3 reads TGCGCCAGCAGCAAACAGAACTATGGCTACACCTTC.

The V gene is TRBV7-8, the J gene TRBJ1-2; D not certain. From germline, CDR1 is SGHVS and CDR2 FQNEAQ. Trimming removed 1 base from V and 8 bases from J, with 17 bases in between. CDR3 length: 15 amino acids. Written as DNA, the CDR3 is TGTGCCAGCAGCTTAGGCCGCCGGACTGATGGCGGCTACACCTTC. This codes for CASSLGRRTDGGYTF.

The V gene is TRBV4-3, the J gene TRBJ2-3; tentative D call: TRBD2 (6 bases). Germline CDR1 is LGHNA and CDR2 is YSLEER. The CDR3 contains 15 residues. With 1 base removed from V and 0 bases from J, the gap between germline ends came to 8 bases. CDR3 nucleotides: TGCGCCAGCAGCCAAGGCGGGGTTAGCACAGATACGCAGTATTTT. Protein sequence: CASSQGGVSTDTQYF.

V and J are TRBV19 and TRBJ1-2; D not resolved. Trimming took off 11 bases at V and 3 bases at J, with 10 bases between the two ends. Looked up from germline, CDR1 is LNHDA and CDR2 is SQIVND (reference sequence). The CDR3 covers 11 residues. The CDR3 loop reads CAESVHYGYTF. The CDR3 DNA reads TGTGCCGAATCGGTACACTATGGCTACACCTTC.

The chain joins TRBV6-5 to TRBJ2-7, with TRBD2 matching over 7 bases. Germline V lookup: CDR1 MNHEY, CDR2 SVGAGI. The length of the CDR3 is 16 residues. V lost 2 bases, J lost 3 bases, and 10 bases stayed unmatched. CDR3 bases: TGTGCCAGCAGTTACGTTGTAGCGGGCCTCTACTACGAGCAGTACTTC. This sequence encodes CASSYVVAGLYYEQYF.

This clone was counted between two and nine times. The genes are TRBV7-3 and TRBJ1-5; D not resolved. This CDR3 spans 13 amino acids. Germline V gene lookup returns CDR1 SGHTA and CDR2 FQGTGA. Trimming cost V 5 bases and J 2 bases, with 7 bases left between them. The CDR3 sequence is CASSVDGNQPQHF. The DNA for the CDR3 is TGTGCCAGCAGCGTCGACGGCAATCAGCCCCAGCATTTT.

This rearrangement joins TRBV11-2 to TRBJ2-1; D assignment may be TRBD1 or TRBD2 (5 bases each). Germline V gives CDR1 SGHAT, CDR2 FQNNGV. V was clipped by 7 bases and J by 3 bases, with 10 bases between them. The CDR3 consists of 13 residues. CDR3 residues: CASNRDDYNEQFF. The DNA of the CDR3 is TGTGCCAGCAACCGGGACGACTACAATGAGCAGTTCTTC.